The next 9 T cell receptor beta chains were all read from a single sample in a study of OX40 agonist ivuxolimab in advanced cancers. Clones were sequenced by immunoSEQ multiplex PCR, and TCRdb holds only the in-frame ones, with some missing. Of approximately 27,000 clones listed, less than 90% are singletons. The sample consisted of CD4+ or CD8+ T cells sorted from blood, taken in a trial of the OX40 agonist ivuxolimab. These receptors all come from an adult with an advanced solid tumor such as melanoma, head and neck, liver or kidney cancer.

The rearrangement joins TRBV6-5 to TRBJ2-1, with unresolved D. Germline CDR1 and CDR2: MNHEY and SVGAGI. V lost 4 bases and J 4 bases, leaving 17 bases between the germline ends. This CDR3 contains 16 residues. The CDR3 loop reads CASSLNAVVEYNEQFF. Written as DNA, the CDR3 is TGTGCCAGCAGTTTGAACGCCGTTGTGGAGTACAATGAGCAGTTCTTC.

The CDR3 protein is CASSQGGLAGLEQYF. The CDR3 DNA reads TGCGCCAGCAGCCAGGGGGGACTAGCGGGTCTCGAGCAGTACTTC. V is TRBV4-1 and J is TRBJ2-7; 12 nucleotides match TRBD2. Germline values: CDR1 MGHRA, CDR2 YSYEKL. The length of the CDR3 is 15 residues. V dropped 3 bases and J dropped 6; count of bases not matched to a gene: 6.

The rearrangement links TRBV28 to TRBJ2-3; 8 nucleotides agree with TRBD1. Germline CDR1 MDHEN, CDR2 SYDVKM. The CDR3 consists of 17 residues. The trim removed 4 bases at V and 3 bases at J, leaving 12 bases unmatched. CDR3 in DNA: TGTGCCAGCAGTTCGCGGACAGGGTGGAAAGATACAGATACGCAGTATTTT. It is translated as CASSSRTGWKDTDTQYF. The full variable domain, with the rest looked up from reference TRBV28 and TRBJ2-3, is DVKVTQSSRYLVKRTGEKVFLECVQDMDHENMFWYRQDPGLGLRLIYFSYDVKMKEKGDIPEGYSVSREKKERFSLILESASTNQTSMYLCASSSRTGWKDTDTQYFGPGTRLTVL.

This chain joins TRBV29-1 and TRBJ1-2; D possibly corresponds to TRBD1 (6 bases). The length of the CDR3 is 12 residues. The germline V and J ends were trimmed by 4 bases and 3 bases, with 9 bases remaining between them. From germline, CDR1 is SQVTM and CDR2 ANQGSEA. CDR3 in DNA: TGCAGCGTTGGAGGGGGGGACTATGGCTACACCTTC. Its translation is CSVGGGDYGYTF.

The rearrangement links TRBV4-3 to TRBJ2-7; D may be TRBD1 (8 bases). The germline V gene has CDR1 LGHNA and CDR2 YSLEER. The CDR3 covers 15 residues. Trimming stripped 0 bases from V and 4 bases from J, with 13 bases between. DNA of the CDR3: TGCGCCAGCAGCCAAGAACAGGGGGGGCAATACGAGCAGTACTTC. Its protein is CASSQEQGGQYEQYF.

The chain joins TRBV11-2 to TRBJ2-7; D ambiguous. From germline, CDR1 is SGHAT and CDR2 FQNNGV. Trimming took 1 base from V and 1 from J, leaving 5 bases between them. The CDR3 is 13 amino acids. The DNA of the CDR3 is TGTGCCAGCAGCTTAGGGCGTTCCTACGAGCAGTACTTC. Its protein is CASSLGRSYEQYF.

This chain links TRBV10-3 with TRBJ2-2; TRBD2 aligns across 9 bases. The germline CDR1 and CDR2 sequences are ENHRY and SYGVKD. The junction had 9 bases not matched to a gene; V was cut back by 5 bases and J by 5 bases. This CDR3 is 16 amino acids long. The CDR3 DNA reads TGTGCCATCAGTCCGAATGTAGCGGGAGTTACCGGGGAGCTGTTTTTT. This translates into CAISPNVAGVTGELFF.

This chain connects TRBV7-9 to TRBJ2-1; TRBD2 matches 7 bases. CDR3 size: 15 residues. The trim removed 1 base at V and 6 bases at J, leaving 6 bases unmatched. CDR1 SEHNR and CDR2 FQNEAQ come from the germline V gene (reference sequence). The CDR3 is CASSLVAGLGNEQFF. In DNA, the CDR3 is TGTGCCAGCAGCTTAGTAGCGGGCCTAGGCAATGAGCAGTTCTTC.

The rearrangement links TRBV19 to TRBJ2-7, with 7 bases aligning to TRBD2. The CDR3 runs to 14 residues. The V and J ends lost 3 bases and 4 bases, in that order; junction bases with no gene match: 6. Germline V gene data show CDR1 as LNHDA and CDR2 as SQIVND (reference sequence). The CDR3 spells CASSMRGGSYEQYF. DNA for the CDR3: TGTGCCAGTAGTATGCGCGGGGGAAGTTACGAGCAGTACTTC.